This T cell receptor (beta chain) was recovered during a study of cytomegalovirus exposure and HLA in healthy donors. J gave up 0 bases and V 7 bases, and 11 bases lay outside the gene matches. The CDR3 is made up of 16 amino acids. Germline-derived CDR1 and CDR2 are SNHLY and FYNNEI. The PCR had 60 Vbeta and 13 Jbeta primers. Profiling relied on immunoSEQ multiplex PCR, and the TCRdb table lists in-frame clones only, not all of them. Of about 140,000 clones in the sample, roughly 82% are singletons; the top ten hold about 3.4%. Concerning this clone itself: Its antigen remains unidentified.

Study-level findings and limits: An Asian-associated ancestry cluster reportedly showed fewer N-insertions than the approximately 660-donor mean in a later analysis.

Sequencing was done on a sample of PBMCs. This chain joins TRBV2 and TRBJ2-5; 7 positions agree with TRBD1. The source is a male donor in good health and CMV-seronegative. CDR3: CASTPDRGTDQETQYF. The CDR3 coding sequence is TGTGCCAGCACCCCGGATAGGGGGACAGACCAAGAGACCCAGTACTTC.